This T cell receptor beta chain was captured in a study of cytomegalovirus exposure and HLA in healthy donors. General observations from the study: Sequencing depth across donors, presence/absence analyses assumed, was roughly uniform. Common viral pathogens seemed, in a later analysis, to connect with several of the most significant clusters.

The germline V gene has CDR1 LGHNA and CDR2 YNFKEQ. With V trimmed by 4 bases and J by 1 base, 5 bases remained unmatched. This CDR3 is 15 amino acids long. PCR primers comprised 60 Vbeta and 13 Jbeta primers. TCRdb keeps only in-frame clones here, not all; method: immunoSEQ multiplex PCR. The table shows roughly 180,000 clones, with less than 90% occurring only once. A word on this clone: Its target is not known.

The chain combines TRBV4-2 with TRBJ2-3; 7 nucleotides match TRBD1. This sequence originates from a man aged 30-40 years in good health and CMV-seronegative. Sequenced: PBMCs. In DNA form, the CDR3 reads TGTGCCAGCAGCCCCGGGGACAGAGGCACAGATACGCAGTATTTT. Protein product: CASSPGDRGTDTQYF.